These 6 T cell receptor beta chains were sequenced from one sample in a study of blood T cell repertoires in COVID-19. This table comes from immunoSEQ multiplex PCR, and its TCRdb copy is limited to in-frame clones, with some not included. This table has approximately 210,000 clones, about 89% appearing once. The sequencing input was peripheral blood. These receptors all stem from a woman in her thirties or forties with acute or convalescent COVID-19.

This chain uses TRBV5-8 with TRBJ1-1; 7 nucleotides align to TRBD1. The V segment lost 0 bases and the J segment 1 base; nucleotides outside the gene matches: 3. The CDR3 contains 15 residues. Looked up from germline, CDR1 is SGHTS and CDR2 is YDEGEE. CDR3 in amino acids: CASSLAYRGNTEAFF. In DNA form, the CDR3 reads TGTGCCAGCAGCTTGGCCTACAGGGGGAACACTGAAGCTTTCTTT.

The CDR3, as DNA: TGTGCTAGTGGCCGCGACAGGGGGCTCCGGATGAACACTGAAGCTTTCTTT. Encoded protein: CASGRDRGLRMNTEAFF. The V gene is TRBV12-5, the J gene TRBJ1-1; the match to TRBD1 covers 10 bases. The CDR3 covers 17 residues. Trimming at V came to 6 bases and at J to 0 bases, leaving 10 bases not matched to a gene. Germline assignment: CDR1 LGHNT and CDR2 FRNRAP.

The chain joins TRBV6-1 to TRBJ1-2, with a weak D call TRBD1 (5 bases). CDR1 is MNHNS and CDR2 is SASEGT in the germline V gene. Trimming removed 1 base from V and 5 bases from J, with 14 bases in between. The length of the CDR3 is 15 residues. CDR3 in amino acids: CASSEEPGRPYGYTF. The CDR3 DNA reads TGTGCCAGCAGTGAAGAACCAGGGCGGCCTTATGGCTACACCTTC.

The CDR3 sequence is CASSEGLSYYGYTF. In DNA form, the CDR3 reads TGTGCCAGCAGTGAAGGGCTCTCGTACTATGGCTACACCTTC. V and J are TRBV2 and TRBJ1-2; no firm D call. CDR1 is SNHLY, CDR2 FYNNEI, per germline. Trimming stripped 1 base from V and 3 bases from J, with 9 bases between. CDR3 length equals 14 residues. The complete variable domain, with remaining parts taken from reference TRBV2 and TRBJ1-2, reads EPEVTQTPSHQVTQMGQEVILRCVPISNHLYFYWYRQILGQKVEFLVSFYNNEISEKSEIFDDQFSVERPDGSNFTLKIRSTKLEDSAMYFCASSEGLSYYGYTFGSGTRLTVV.

The gene calls are TRBV19 and TRBJ1-1; 7 bases agree with TRBD1. The CDR3 runs to 17 residues. V dropped 0 bases and J dropped 5; count of bases not matched to a gene: 12. Germline V gene lookup returns CDR1 LNHDA and CDR2 SQIVND (reference sequence). CDR3 DNA sequence: TGTGCCAGTAGTATAGATACCCAGCAGGACAGGTGGACTGAAGCTTTCTTT. Its protein product is CASSIDTQQDRWTEAFF. Full variable domain (remainder filled in from reference TRBV19 and TRBJ1-1): DGGITQSPKYLFRKEGQNVTLSCEQNLNHDAMYWYRQDPGQGLRLIYYSQIVNDFQKGDIAEGYSVSREKKESFPLTVTSAQKNPTAFYLCASSIDTQQDRWTEAFFGQGTRLTVV.

V and J are TRBV4-2 and TRBJ1-2; 7 positions match TRBD1. V shed 4 bases and J 7 bases; nucleotides not matched to a gene: 15. Germline V gene lookup returns CDR1 LGHNA and CDR2 YNFKEQ. CDR3 length: 16 amino acids. The CDR3 DNA is TGTGCCAGCAGCCTAGATAACAGGGGTCGGTCTGGTGGCTACACCTTC. Amino acid sequence: CASSLDNRGRSGGYTF.